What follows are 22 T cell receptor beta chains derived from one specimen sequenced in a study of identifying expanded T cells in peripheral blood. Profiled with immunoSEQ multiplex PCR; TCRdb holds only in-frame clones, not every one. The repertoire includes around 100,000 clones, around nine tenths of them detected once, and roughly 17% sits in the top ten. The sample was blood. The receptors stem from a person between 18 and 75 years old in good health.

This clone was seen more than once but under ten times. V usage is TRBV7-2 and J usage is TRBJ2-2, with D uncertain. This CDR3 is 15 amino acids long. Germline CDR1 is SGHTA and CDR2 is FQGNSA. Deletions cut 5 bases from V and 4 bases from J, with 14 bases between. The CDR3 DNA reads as TGTGCCAGCAGCCCACAAGTCGTGGCCACCGGGGAGCTGTTTTTT. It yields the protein CASSPQVVATGELFF.

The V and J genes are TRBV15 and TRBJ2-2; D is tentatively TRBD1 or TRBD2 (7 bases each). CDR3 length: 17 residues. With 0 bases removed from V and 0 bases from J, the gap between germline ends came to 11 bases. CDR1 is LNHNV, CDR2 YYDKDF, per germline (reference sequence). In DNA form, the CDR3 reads TGTGCCACCAGCAGAGACAGGGGGAGGGCGAACACCGGGGAGCTGTTTTTT. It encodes CATSRDRGRANTGELFF.

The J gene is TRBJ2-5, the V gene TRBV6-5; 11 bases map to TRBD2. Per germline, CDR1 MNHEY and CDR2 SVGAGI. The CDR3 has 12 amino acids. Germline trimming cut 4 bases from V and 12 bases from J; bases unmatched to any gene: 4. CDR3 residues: CASSSMGLAEYF. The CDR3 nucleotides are TGTGCCAGCAGTTCCATGGGACTAGCGGAGTACTTC.

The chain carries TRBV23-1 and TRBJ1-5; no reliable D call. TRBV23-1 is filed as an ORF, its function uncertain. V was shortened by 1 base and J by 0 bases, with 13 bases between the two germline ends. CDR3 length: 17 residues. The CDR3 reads CASSQYRVQVSNQPQHF. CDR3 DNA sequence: TGCGCCAGCAGTCAATATCGTGTCCAGGTTAGCAATCAGCCCCAGCATTTT.

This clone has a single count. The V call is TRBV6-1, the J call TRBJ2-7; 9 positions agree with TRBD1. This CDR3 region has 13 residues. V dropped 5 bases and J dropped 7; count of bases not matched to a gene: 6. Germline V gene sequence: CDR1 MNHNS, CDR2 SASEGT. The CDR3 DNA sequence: TGTGCCAGCAGTACACAGGGGGCGGGAGAGCAGTACTTC. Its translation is CASSTQGAGEQYF.

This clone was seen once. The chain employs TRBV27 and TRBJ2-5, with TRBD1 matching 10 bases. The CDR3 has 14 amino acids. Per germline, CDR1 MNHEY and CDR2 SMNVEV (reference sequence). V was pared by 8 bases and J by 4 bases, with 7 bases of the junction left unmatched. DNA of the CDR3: TGTGCCAGCTCCAGACAGGGGGCATCAGAGACCCAGTACTTC. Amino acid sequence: CASSRQGASETQYF.

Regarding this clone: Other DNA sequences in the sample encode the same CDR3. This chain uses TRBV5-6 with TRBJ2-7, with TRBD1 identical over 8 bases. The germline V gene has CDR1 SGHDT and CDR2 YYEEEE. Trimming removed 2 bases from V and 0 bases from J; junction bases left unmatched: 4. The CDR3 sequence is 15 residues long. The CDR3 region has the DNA TGTGCCAGCAGCTTAACAGGGGGAAGCTCCTACGAGCAGTACTTC. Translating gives CASSLTGGSSYEQYF.

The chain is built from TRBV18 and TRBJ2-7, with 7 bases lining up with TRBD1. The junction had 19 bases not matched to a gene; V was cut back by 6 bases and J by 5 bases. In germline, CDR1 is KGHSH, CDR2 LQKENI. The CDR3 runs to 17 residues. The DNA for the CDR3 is TGTGCCAGCTCGAGGGGGCCCCCGGACAGCTCACCCAACGAGCAGTACTTC. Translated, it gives CASSRGPPDSSPNEQYF.

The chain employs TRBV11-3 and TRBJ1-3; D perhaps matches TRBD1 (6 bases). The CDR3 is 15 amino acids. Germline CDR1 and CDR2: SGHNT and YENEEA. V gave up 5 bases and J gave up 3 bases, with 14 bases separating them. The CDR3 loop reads CASSVQGTGGNTIYF. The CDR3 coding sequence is TGTGCCAGCAGCGTACAGGGAACTGGTGGAAACACCATATATTTT.

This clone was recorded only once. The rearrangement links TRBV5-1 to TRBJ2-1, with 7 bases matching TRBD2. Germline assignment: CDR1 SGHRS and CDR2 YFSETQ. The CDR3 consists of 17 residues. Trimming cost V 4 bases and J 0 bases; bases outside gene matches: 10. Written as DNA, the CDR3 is TGCGCCAGCAGCCCAAACTCCGGGACTAACTCCTACAATGAGCAGTTCTTC. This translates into CASSPNSGTNSYNEQFF.

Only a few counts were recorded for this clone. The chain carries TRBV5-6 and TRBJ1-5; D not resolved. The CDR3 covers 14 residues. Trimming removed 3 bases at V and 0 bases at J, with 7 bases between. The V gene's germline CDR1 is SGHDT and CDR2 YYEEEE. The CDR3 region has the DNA TGTGCCAGCAGCTCCCGTGATAGCAATCAGCCCCAGCATTTT. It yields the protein CASSSRDSNQPQHF. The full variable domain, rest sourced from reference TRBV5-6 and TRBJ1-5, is DAGVTQSPTHLIKTRGQQVTLRCSPKSGHDTVSWYQQALGQGPQFIFQYYEEEERQRGNFPDRFSGHQFPNYSSELNVNALLLGDSALYLCASSSRDSNQPQHFGDGTRLSIL.

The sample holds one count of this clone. CDR3 residues: CASSLVGQPGTGELFF. DNA of the CDR3: TGTGCCAGCAGCTTAGTCGGACAGCCCGGCACCGGGGAGCTGTTTTTT. The gene calls are TRBV7-8 and TRBJ2-2; perhaps TRBD1 as D (6 bases). This CDR3 contains 16 residues. Trimming removed 1 base from V and 4 bases from J, with 13 bases in between. Germline V gives CDR1 SGHVS, CDR2 FQNEAQ.

The CDR3: CASSEGGGTLPGEQYF. CDR3 sequence (DNA): TGTGCCAGCAGTGAAGGGGGAGGGACCTTACCGGGGGAGCAGTACTTC. The chain joins TRBV2 to TRBJ2-7; 7 positions agree with TRBD2. This CDR3 has 16 residues. With 1 base clipped from V and 7 bases from J, the junction kept 13 bases outside the gene matches. CDR1 and CDR2 from the germline V gene are SNHLY and FYNNEI.

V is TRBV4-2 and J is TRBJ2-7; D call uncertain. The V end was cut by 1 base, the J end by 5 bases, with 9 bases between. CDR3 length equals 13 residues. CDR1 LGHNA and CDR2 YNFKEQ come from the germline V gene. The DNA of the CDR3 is TGTGCCAGCAGCCAAGTCGGCCGTGACGAGCAGTACTTC. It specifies CASSQVGRDEQYF.

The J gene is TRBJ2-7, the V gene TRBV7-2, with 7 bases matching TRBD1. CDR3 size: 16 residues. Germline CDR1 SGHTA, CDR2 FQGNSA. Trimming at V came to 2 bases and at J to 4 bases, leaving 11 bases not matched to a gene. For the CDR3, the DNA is TGTGCCAGCAGCTTACTGTGGACAGGCGCAGGGTACGAGCAGTACTTC. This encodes CASSLLWTGAGYEQYF.

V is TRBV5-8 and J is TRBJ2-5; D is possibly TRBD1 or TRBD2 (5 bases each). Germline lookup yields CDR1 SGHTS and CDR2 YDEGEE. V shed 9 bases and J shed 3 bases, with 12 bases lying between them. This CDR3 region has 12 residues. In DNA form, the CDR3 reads TGTGCCACCCAGGGACGGGAAGAGACCCAGTACTTC. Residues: CATQGREETQYF.

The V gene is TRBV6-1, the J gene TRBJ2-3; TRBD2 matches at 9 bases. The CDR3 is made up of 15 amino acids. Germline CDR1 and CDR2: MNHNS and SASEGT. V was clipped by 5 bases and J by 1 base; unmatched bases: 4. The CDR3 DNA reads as TGTGCCAGCAGTTCTAGCGGGGCCGGCACAGATACGCAGTATTTT. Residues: CASSSSGAGTDTQYF.

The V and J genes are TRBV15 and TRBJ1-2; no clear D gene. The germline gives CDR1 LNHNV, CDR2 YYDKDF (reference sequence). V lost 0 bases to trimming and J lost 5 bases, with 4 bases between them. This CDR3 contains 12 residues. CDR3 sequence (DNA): TGTGCCACCAGCAGAGATTTGTATGGCTACACCTTC. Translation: CATSRDLYGYTF.

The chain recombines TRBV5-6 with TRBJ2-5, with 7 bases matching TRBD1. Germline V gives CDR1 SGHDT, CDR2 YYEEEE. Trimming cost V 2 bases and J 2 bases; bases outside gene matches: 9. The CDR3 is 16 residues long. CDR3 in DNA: TGTGCCAGCAGCTTTCCCTCGGGACAGCTACAAGAGACCCAGTACTTC. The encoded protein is CASSFPSGQLQETQYF.

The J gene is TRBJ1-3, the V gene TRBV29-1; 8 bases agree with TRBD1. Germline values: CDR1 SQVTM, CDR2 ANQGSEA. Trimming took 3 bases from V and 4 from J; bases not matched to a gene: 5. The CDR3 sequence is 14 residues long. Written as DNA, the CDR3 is TGCAGCGTTGAGACAGGGGCGGGGGGAAACACCATATATTTT. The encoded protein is CSVETGAGGNTIYF.

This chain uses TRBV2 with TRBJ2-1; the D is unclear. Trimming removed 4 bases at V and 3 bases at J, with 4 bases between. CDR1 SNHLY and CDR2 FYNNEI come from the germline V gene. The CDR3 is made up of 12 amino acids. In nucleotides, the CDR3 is TGTGCCAGCAGTGGAGACTACAATGAGCAGTTCTTC. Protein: CASSGDYNEQFF.

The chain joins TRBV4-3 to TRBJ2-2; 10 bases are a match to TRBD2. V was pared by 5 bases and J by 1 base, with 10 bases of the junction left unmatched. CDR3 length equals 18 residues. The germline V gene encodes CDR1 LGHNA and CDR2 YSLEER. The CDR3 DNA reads TGCGCCAGCAGCGGGAGGCTTATAGCGGGGGGGAACACCGGGGAGCTGTTTTTT. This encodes CASSGRLIAGGNTGELFF.